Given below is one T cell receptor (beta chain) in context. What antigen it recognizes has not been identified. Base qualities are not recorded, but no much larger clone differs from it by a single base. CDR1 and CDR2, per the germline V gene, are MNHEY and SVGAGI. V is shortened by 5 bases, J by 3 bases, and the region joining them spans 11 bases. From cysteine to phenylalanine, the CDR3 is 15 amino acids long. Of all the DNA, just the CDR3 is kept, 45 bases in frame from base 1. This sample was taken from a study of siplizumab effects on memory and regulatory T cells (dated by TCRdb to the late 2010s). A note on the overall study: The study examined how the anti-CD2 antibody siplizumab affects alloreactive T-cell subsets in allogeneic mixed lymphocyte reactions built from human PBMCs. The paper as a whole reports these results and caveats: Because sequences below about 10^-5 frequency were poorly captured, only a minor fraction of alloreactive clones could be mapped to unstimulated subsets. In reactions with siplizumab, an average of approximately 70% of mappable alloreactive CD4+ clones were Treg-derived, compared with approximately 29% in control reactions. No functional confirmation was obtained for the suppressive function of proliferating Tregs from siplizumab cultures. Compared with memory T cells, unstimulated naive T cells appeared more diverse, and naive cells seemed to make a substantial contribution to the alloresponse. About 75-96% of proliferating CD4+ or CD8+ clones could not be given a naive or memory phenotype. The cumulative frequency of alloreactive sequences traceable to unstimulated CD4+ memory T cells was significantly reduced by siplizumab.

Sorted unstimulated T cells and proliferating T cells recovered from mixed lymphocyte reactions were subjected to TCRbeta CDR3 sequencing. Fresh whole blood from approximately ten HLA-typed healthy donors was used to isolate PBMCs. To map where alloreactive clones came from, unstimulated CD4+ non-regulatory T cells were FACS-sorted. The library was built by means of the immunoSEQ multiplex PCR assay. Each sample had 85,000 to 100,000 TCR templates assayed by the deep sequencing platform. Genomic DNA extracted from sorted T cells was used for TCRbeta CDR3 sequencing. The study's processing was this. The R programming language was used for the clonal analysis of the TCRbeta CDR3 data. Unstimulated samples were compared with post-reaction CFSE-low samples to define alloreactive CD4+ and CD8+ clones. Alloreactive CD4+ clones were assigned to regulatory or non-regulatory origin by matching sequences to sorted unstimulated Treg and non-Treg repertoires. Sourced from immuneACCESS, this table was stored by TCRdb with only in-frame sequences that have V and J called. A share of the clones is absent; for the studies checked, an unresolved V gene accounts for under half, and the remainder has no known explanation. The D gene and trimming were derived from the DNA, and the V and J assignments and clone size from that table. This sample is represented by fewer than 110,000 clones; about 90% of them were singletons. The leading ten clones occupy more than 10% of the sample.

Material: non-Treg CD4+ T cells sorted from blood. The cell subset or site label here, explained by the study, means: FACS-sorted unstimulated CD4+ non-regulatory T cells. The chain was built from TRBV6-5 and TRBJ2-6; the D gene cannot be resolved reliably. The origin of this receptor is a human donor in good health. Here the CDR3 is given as CASSRVAVGANVLTF. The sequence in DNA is TGTGCCAGCAGTCGCGTCGCAGTTGGGGCCAACGTCCTGACTTTC.